Sequencing of this TCR beta chain was carried out in a study of human T cells and chemical hapten exposure. Each CDR3 protein gets one entry after TCRdb re-called the RACE reads with MiXCR. The data contain more than 55,000 distinct CDR3 sequences, roughly a tenth of them seen just once; the ten biggest clones take up nearly 10%. Stated time point: pre-sensitization, week 0. Stated treatment: therapeutic diphenylcyclopropenone sensitization with weekly scalp DPC. The ends were cut back, 6 bases at V and 6 bases at J, with 18 bases in the middle. Germline assignment: CDR1 MDHEN and CDR2 SYDVKM. The CDR3 loop spans 15 amino acids. A few counts support this clonotype.

The sequence derives from a man aged 35 to 55 with alopecia areata. Some clones in this sample may be carry-over from other donors' samples. The sample here was whole blood, taken in connection with sensitization to the hapten diphenylcyclopropenone (DPC). V and J are TRBV28 and TRBJ2-4; D may be TRBD1 or TRBD2 (5 bases each). As DNA, the CDR3 is TGTGCCAGCAGAACCGGGACCCCGGCCCTAAACATTCAGTACTTC. It codes for CASRTGTPALNIQYF. The whole variable domain, remainder taken from reference TRBV28 and TRBJ2-4, is DVKVTQSSRYLVKRTGEKVFLECVQDMDHENMFWYRQDPGLGLRLIYFSYDVKMKEKGDIPEGYSVSREKKERFSLILESASTNQTSMYLCASRTGTPALNIQYFGAGTRLSVL.